This entry lists 11 T cell receptor beta chains sequenced from one sample in a study of blood T cell repertoires in COVID-19. TCRdb's copy holds only in-frame clones and misses some; the assay was immunoSEQ multiplex PCR. The sample carries around 130,000 clones, 75% to 90% recorded once. Sequencing used peripheral blood. Receptors were obtained from a woman of 80 years or more with acute or convalescent COVID-19.

This rearrangement joins TRBV14 to TRBJ2-4; 7 bases match TRBD1. Germline CDR1 and CDR2: SGHDN and FVKESK. The V and J ends lost 4 bases and 9 bases, in that order; junction bases with no gene match: 3. The CDR3 has 12 amino acids. Written as DNA, the CDR3 is TGTGCCAGCAGCCCATCAGGGGGCATTCAGTACTTC. Residues: CASSPSGGIQYF.

The rearrangement links TRBV12-5 to TRBJ2-3; 11 nucleotides match TRBD2. The CDR3 has 15 amino acids. Germline V gene sequence: CDR1 LGHNT, CDR2 FRNRAP. V was pared by 6 bases and J by 2 bases, with 4 bases of the junction left unmatched. The CDR3 here is CASGVAGGPTDTQYF. The CDR3 DNA reads as TGTGCTAGTGGGGTAGCGGGGGGGCCCACAGATACGCAGTATTTT.

This clone turned up a few times. This CDR3 is also generated by other DNA sequences in the sample. The chain carries TRBV9 and TRBJ1-2; 7 nucleotides align to TRBD1. V was clipped by 3 bases and J by 5 bases; unmatched bases: 1. This CDR3 spans 12 amino acids. Germline V gene data show CDR1 as SGDLS and CDR2 as YYNGEE. The CDR3 here is CASSGDSYGYTF. CDR3 bases: TGTGCCAGCAGCGGGGACAGTTATGGCTACACCTTC.

This clone was seen a single time. The V gene is TRBV5-1, the J gene TRBJ2-3; 10 nucleotides align to TRBD1. The CDR3 is made up of 16 amino acids. Germline CDR1 reads SGHRS; CDR2 reads YFSETQ. V lost 0 bases, J lost 4 bases, and 5 bases stayed unmatched. CDR3 DNA: TGCGCCAGCAGCTTGGAGGCCGGACAGGGGGCAGATACGCAGTATTTT. Its protein product is CASSLEAGQGADTQYF.

The J gene is TRBJ1-5, the V gene TRBV4-1; 12 nucleotides line up with TRBD1. CDR3 size: 15 residues. The trim removed 0 bases at V and 6 bases at J, leaving 0 bases unmatched. The germline gives CDR1 MGHRA, CDR2 YSYEKL. The CDR3 region is CASSQEGQGAQPQHF. The CDR3 DNA reads TGCGCCAGCAGCCAAGAGGGACAGGGGGCTCAGCCCCAGCATTTT.

The gene calls are TRBV7-9 and TRBJ1-1; weak D call: TRBD1 (6 bases). V lost 3 bases and J lost 6, with 14 bases in between. The length of the CDR3 is 14 residues. Germline CDR1 SEHNR, CDR2 FQNEAQ (reference sequence). The CDR3 coding sequence is TGTGCCAGCAGCTTCCCCGACAGGAGGTCTGAAGCTTTCTTT. It yields the protein CASSFPDRRSEAFF.

This chain links TRBV15 with TRBJ2-3; perhaps TRBD1 as D (5 bases). The ends were cut back, 6 bases at V and 4 bases at J, with 14 bases in the middle. The CDR3 has 14 residues. Germline V gene sequence: CDR1 LNHNV, CDR2 YYDKDF (reference sequence). The CDR3 is CATSMTGAADTQYF. The CDR3 DNA reads TGTGCCACCAGTATGACTGGGGCAGCAGATACGCAGTATTTT.

The chain uses TRBV2 and TRBJ1-1, with D possibly TRBD1 on 6 matching bases. V was shortened by 7 bases and J by 0 bases, with 12 bases between the two germline ends. Per germline, CDR1 SNHLY and CDR2 FYNNEI. This CDR3 is 14 amino acids long. This CDR3 reads CASKGGLMNTEAFF. Written as DNA, the CDR3 is TGTGCCAGCAAAGGGGGTCTCATGAACACTGAAGCTTTCTTT.

This chain joins TRBV25-1 and TRBJ2-5; TRBD2 agrees at 7 bases. Losses at the gene ends were 4 bases for V and 3 bases for J; bases not matched to a gene: 5. CDR1 and CDR2 from the germline V gene are MGHDK and SYGVNS. The CDR3 has 14 amino acids. The CDR3 region is CASSAFGTKETQYF. The CDR3 nucleotides read TGTGCCAGCAGTGCATTTGGGACTAAAGAGACCCAGTACTTC.

The chain recombines TRBV7-6 with TRBJ1-3; D possibly corresponds to TRBD1 (6 bases). The ends were cut back, 1 base at V and 0 bases at J, with 16 bases in the middle. This CDR3 has 18 amino acids. Looked up from germline, CDR1 is SGHVS and CDR2 is FNYEAQ. CDR3 in amino acids: CASSLVPRQASSGNTIYF. The DNA of the CDR3 is TGTGCCAGCAGCTTAGTCCCCCGACAGGCGAGCTCTGGAAACACCATATATTTT.

The CDR3 coding sequence is TGCGCCAGCAGCGTAACAGGGGCCAATGAGCAGTTCTTC. Translated, it gives CASSVTGANEQFF. The V call is TRBV5-1, the J call TRBJ2-1; TRBD1 matches 7 bases. The junction had 4 bases not matched to a gene; V was cut back by 4 bases and J by 6 bases. CDR1 and CDR2 from the germline V gene are SGHRS and YFSETQ. This CDR3 region has 13 residues. The complete variable domain, with remaining parts taken from reference TRBV5-1 and TRBJ2-1, reads KAGVTQTPRYLIKTRGQQVTLSCSPISGHRSVSWYQQTPGQGLQFLFEYFSETQRNKGNFPGRFSGRQFSNSRSEMNVSTLELGDSALYLCASSVTGANEQFFGPGTRLTVL.